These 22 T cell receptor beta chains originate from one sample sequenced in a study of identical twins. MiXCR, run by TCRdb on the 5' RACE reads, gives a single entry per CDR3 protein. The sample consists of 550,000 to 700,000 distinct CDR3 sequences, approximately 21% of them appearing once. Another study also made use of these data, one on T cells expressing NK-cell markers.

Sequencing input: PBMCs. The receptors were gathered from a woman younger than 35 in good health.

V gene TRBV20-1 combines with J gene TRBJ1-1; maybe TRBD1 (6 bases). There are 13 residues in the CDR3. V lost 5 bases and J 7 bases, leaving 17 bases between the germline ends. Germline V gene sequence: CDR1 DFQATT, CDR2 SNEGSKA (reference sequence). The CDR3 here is CSAPLGGGGEAFF. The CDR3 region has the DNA TGCAGTGCTCCCCTAGGAGGGGGTGGTGAAGCTTTCTTT.

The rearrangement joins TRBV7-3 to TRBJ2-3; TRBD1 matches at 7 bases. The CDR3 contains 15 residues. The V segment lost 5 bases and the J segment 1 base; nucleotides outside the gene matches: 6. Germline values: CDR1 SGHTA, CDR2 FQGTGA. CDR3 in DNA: TGTGCCAGCAGCCTGACAGGGTGGGGCACAGATACGCAGTATTTT. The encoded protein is CASSLTGWGTDTQYF. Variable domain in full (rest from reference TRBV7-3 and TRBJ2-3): GAGVSQTPSNKVTEKGKYVELRCDPISGHTALYWYRQSLGQGPEFLIYFQGTGAADDSGLPNDRFFAVRPEGSVSTLKIQRTERGDSAVYLCASSLTGWGTDTQYFGPGTRLTVL.

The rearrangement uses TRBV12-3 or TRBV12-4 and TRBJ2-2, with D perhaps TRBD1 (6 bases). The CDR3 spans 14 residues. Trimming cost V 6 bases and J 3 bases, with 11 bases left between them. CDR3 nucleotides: TGTGCCAGCAGCCTTTGGACAGACACCGGGGAGCTGTTTTTT. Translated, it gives CASSLWTDTGELFF.

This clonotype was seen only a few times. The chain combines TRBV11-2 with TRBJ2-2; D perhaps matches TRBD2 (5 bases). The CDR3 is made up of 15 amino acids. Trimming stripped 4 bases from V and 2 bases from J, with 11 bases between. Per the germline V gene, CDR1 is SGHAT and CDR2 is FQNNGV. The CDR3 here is CASSSPGENTGELFF. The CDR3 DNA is TGTGCCAGCAGCTCGCCCGGGGAAAACACCGGGGAGCTGTTTTTT.

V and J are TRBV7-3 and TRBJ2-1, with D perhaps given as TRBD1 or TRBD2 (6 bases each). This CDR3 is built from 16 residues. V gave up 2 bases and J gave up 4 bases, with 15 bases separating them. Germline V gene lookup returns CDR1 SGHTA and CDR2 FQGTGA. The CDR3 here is CASSLLSRGPYNEQFF. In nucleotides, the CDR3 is TGTGCCAGCAGCTTACTCTCCCGGGGGCCGTACAATGAGCAGTTCTTC.

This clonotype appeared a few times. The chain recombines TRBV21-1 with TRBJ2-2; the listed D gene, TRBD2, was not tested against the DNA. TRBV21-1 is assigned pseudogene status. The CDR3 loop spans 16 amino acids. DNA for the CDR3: TGTGCCAGCAGCGCCCGACTAGCGGGAGTGGGCGGGGAGCTGTTTTTT. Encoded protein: CASSARLAGVGGELFF.

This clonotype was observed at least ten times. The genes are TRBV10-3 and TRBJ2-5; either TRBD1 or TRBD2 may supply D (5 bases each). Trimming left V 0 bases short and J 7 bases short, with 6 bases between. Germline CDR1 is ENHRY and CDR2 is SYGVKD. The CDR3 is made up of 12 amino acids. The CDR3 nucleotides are TGTGCCATCAGTGAGTCGAGGGGGACCCAGTACTTC. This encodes CAISESRGTQYF.

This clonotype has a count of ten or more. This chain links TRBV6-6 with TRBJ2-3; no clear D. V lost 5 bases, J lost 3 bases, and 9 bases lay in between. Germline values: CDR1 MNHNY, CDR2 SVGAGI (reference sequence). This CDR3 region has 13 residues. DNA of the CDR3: TGTGCCAGCAGTCCCGATGAGACAGATACGCAGTATTTT. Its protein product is CASSPDETDTQYF.

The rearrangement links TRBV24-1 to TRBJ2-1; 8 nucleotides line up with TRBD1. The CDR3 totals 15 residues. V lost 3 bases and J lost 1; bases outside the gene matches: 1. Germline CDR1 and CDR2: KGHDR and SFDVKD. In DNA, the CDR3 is TGTGCCACCAGTGATACAGGGGGATCCTACAATGAGCAGTTCTTC. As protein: CATSDTGGSYNEQFF.

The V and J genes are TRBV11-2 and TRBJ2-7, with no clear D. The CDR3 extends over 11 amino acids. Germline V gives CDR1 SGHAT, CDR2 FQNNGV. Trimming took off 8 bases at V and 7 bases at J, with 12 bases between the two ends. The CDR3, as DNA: TGTGCCAGCTCAAGTTATTGGGAGCAGTACTTC. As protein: CASSSYWEQYF.

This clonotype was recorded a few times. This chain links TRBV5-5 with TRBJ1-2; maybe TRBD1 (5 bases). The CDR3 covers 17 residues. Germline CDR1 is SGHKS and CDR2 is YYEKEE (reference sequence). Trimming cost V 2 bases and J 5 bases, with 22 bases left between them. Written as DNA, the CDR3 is TGTGCCAGCAGCTTCATGAGTGGGCGTCAGGGAGGGTATGGCTACACCTTC. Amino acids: CASSFMSGRQGGYGYTF.

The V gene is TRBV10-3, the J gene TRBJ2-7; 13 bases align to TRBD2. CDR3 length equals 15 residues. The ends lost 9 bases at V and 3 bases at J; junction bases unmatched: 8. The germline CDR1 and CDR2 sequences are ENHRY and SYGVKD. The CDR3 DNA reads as TGTGCCATGCCCAAAGGACTAGCGGGAGTCTACGAGCAGTACTTC. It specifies CAMPKGLAGVYEQYF.

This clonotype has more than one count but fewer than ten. The CDR3 protein is CASSIIQETQYF. CDR3 nucleotides: TGTGCCAGCAGCATTATCCAAGAGACCCAGTACTTC. The V gene is TRBV6-6, the J gene TRBJ2-5; D is undetermined. The V gene lost 6 bases and the J gene lost 1 base, with 6 bases spanning the gap. Per the germline V gene, CDR1 is MNHNY and CDR2 is SVGAGI (reference sequence). This CDR3 is 12 amino acids long.

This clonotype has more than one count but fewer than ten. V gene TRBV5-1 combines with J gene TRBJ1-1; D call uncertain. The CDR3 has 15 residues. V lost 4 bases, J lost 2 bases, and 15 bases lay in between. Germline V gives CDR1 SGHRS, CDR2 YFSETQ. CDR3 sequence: CASSPEGTPNTEAFF. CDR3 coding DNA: TGCGCCAGCAGCCCGGAGGGCACCCCCAACACTGAAGCTTTCTTT.

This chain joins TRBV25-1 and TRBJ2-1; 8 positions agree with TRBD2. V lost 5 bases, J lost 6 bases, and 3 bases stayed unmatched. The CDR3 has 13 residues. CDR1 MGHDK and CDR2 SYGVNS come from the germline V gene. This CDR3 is CASSYAGGNEQFF. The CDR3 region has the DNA TGTGCCAGCAGTTACGCGGGAGGCAATGAGCAGTTCTTC.

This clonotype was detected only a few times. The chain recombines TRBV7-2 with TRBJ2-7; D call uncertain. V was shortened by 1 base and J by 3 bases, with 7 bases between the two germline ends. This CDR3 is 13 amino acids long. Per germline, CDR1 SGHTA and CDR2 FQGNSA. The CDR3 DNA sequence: TGTGCCAGCAGCTTAGGAGAACTCTACGAGCAGTACTTC. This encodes CASSLGELYEQYF.

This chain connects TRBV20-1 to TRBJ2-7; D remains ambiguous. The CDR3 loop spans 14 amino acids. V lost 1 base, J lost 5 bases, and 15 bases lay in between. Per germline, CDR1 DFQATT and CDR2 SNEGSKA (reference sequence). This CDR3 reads CSARGNYANNEQYF. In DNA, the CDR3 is TGCAGTGCTAGAGGGAACTACGCGAACAACGAGCAGTACTTC.

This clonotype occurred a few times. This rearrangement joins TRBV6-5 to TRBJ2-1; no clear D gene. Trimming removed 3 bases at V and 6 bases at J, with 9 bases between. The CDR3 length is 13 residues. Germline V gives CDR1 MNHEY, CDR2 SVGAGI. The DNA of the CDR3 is TGTGCCAGCAGTTATGTCTGGGGCAATGAGCAGTTCTTC. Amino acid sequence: CASSYVWGNEQFF.

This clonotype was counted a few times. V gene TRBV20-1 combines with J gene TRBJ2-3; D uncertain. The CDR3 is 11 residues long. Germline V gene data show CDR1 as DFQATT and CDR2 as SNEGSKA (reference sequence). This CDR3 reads CSSRFTDTQYF. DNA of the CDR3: TGCAGCTCACGATTCACAGATACGCAGTATTTT.

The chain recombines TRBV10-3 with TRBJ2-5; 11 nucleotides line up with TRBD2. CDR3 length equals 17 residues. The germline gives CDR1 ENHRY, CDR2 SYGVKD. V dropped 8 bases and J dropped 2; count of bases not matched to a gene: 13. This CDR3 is CAIGKAGLAGGQETQYF. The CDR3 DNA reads TGTGCCATCGGAAAGGCCGGGCTAGCGGGGGGTCAAGAGACCCAGTACTTC.

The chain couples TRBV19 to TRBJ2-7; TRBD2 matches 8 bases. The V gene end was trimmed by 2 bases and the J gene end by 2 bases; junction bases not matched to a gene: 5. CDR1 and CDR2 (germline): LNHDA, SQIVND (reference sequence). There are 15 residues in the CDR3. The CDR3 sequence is CASSIKTGGTYEQYF. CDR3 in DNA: TGTGCCAGTAGTATAAAGACGGGAGGGACCTACGAGCAGTACTTC.

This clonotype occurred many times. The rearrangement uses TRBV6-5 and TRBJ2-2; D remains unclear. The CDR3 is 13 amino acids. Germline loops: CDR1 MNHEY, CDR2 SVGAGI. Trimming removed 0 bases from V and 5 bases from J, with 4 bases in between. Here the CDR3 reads CASSYSTTGELFF. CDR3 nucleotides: TGTGCCAGCAGTTACTCGACTACCGGGGAGCTGTTTTTT.